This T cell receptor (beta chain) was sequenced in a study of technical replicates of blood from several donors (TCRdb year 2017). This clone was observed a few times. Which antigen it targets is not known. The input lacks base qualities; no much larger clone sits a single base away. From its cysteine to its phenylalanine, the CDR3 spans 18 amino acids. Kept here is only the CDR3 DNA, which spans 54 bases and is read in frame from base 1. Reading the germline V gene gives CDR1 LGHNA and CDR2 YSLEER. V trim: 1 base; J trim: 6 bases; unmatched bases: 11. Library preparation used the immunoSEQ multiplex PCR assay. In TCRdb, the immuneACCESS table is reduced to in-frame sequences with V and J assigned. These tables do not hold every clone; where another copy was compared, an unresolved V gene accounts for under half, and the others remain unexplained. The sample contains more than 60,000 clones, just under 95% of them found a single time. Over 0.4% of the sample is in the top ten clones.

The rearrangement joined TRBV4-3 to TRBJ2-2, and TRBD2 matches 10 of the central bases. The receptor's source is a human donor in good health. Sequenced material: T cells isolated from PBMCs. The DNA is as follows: TGCGCCAGCAGCCAAGGGCAAGGAGCGGGAGGGCCTCCCGGGGAGCTGTTTTTT. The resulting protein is CASSQGQGAGGPPGELFF.